Below are 31 T cell receptor beta chains sequenced from a single sample in a study of CD8 T cells in Susac syndrome. The RNA, about 0.5 to 1 ug, was put through reverse transcription using random hexamers. TCRdb reprocessed the immunoSEQ multiplex PCR reads via MiXCR and lists one record per CDR3 protein. The table records approximately 74,000 distinct CDR3 sequences, approximately 95% of them present only once. The sequenced sample was CD8+ T cells from PBMCs. Every receptor here comes from a human donor with Susac syndrome.

J is TRBJ2-1 and V is TRBV12-3 or TRBV12-4, with unresolved D. Trimming removed 6 bases at V and 4 bases at J, with 10 bases between. This CDR3 is 13 amino acids long. CDR3 nucleotides: TGTGCCAGCAGGAGTCCCCCTTACAATGAGCAGTTCTTC. As protein: CASRSPPYNEQFF.

The chain is built from TRBV7-6 and TRBJ1-1; D gene unclear. CDR1 and CDR2 (germline): SGHVS, FNYEAQ. With 4 bases removed from V and 1 base from J, the gap between germline ends came to 10 bases. The CDR3 is made up of 14 amino acids. The DNA for the CDR3 is TGTGCCAGCAGCTACACCGCGGGGAACACTGAAGCTTTCTTT. As protein: CASSYTAGNTEAFF.

The chain employs TRBV20-1 and TRBJ2-1, with D uncertain. V lost 6 bases, J lost 3 bases, and 6 bases lay in between. Germline assignment: CDR1 DFQATT and CDR2 SNEGSKA (reference sequence). The CDR3 loop spans 11 amino acids. The DNA of the CDR3 is TGCAGTGCAACAGTCTACAATGAGCAGTTCTTC. Protein sequence: CSATVYNEQFF.

The chain is built from TRBV9 and TRBJ2-3; 11 bases are a match to TRBD2. The CDR3 totals 14 residues. Trimming took 4 bases from V and 4 from J; bases not matched to a gene: 2. Per germline, CDR1 SGDLS and CDR2 YYNGEE. This chain's CDR3 is CASSPLAGADTQYF. The CDR3 DNA reads TGTGCCAGCAGCCCACTAGCGGGAGCAGATACGCAGTATTTT.

J is TRBJ2-7 and V is TRBV7-9; the match to TRBD2 covers 14 bases. Germline CDR1 is SEHNR and CDR2 is FQNEAQ (reference sequence). Trimming removed 3 bases from V and 4 bases from J; junction bases left unmatched: 11. The CDR3 is 18 amino acids. The CDR3 sequence: CASSLGGLAGGPKYEQYF. The CDR3 DNA follows: TGTGCCAGCAGCTTGGGTGGACTAGCGGGAGGACCGAAGTACGAGCAGTACTTC.

The rearrangement links TRBV5-1 to TRBJ2-7, with 8 bases that match TRBD1. This CDR3 has 14 residues. CDR1 is SGHRS and CDR2 is YFSETQ in the germline V gene. The junction had 8 bases not matched to a gene; V was cut back by 5 bases and J by 4 bases. The CDR3 loop is CASRLGQGRYEQYF. For the CDR3, the DNA is TGCGCCAGCAGACTCGGACAGGGTCGGTACGAGCAGTACTTC.

The V gene is TRBV30, the J gene TRBJ2-1; D not resolved. Germline V lookup: CDR1 GTSNPN, CDR2 SVGIG (reference sequence). Trimming left V 2 bases short and J 6 bases short, with 8 bases between. The CDR3 runs to 12 residues. CDR3: CAWSILGNEQFF. CDR3 nucleotides: TGTGCCTGGAGTATCCTCGGCAATGAGCAGTTCTTC.

This clonotype appeared a single time. The rearrangement links TRBV28 to TRBJ2-7; TRBD1 might be the D (6 bases). The length of the CDR3 is 13 residues. CDR1 and CDR2 from the germline V gene are MDHEN and SYDVKM. V lost 6 bases to trimming and J lost 6 bases, with 15 bases between them. CDR3 sequence reads: CASSFTTGLEQYF. The CDR3 DNA reads as TGTGCCAGCAGCTTTACTACAGGGCTCGAGCAGTACTTC. The variable domain in full, completed from reference TRBV28 and TRBJ2-7, reads DVKVTQSSRYLVKRTGEKVFLECVQDMDHENMFWYRQDPGLGLRLIYFSYDVKMKEKGDIPEGYSVSREKKERFSLILESASTNQTSMYLCASSFTTGLEQYFGPGTRLTVT.

This rearrangement joins TRBV20-1 to TRBJ2-7; possibly TRBD1 for D (5 bases). The CDR3 is 13 residues long. Germline V CDR1 and CDR2: DFQATT, SNEGSKA (reference sequence). Trimming took off 2 bases at V and 4 bases at J, with 12 bases between the two ends. CDR3 nucleotide sequence: TGCAGTGCTAGAACGACAGAGTCTTACGAGCAGTACTTC. Its protein is CSARTTESYEQYF.

The rearrangement joins TRBV29-1 to TRBJ2-7; tentative D call: TRBD2 (5 bases). The V and J ends lost 6 bases and 1 base respectively, with 13 bases between them. The CDR3 loop spans 13 amino acids. Germline CDR1 is SQVTM and CDR2 is ANQGSEA. CDR3 bases: TGCAGCGTCCCCGGGATGGCGTCCTACGAGCAGTACTTC. This sequence encodes CSVPGMASYEQYF.

The V call is TRBV12-5, the J call TRBJ1-1; D might be TRBD1 (6 bases). V was clipped by 0 bases and J by 7 bases, with 6 bases between them. This CDR3 has 12 residues. Germline loops: CDR1 LGHNT, CDR2 FRNRAP. Here the CDR3 reads CASGLVGGEAFF. Here the CDR3 DNA reads TGTGCTAGTGGTTTGGTAGGGGGTGAAGCTTTCTTT.

This sequence joins TRBV20-1 and TRBJ2-7; 7 nucleotides line up with TRBD2. The CDR3 contains 17 residues. The J segment lost 2 bases and the V segment lost 0 bases, leaving 13 bases of the junction unmatched. The germline gives CDR1 DFQATT, CDR2 SNEGSKA (reference sequence). This CDR3 reads CSARDLPHSSGAYEQYF. The CDR3 DNA follows: TGCAGTGCTAGAGATCTCCCCCATTCTAGCGGTGCCTACGAGCAGTACTTC.

In its sample, this clonotype was seen a few times. This chain connects TRBV27 to TRBJ1-2; D possibly corresponds to TRBD1 (5 bases). This CDR3 is built from 13 residues. The V gene lost 3 bases and the J gene lost 2 bases, with 7 bases spanning the gap. The germline CDR1 and CDR2 sequences are MNHEY and SMNVEV (reference sequence). DNA of the CDR3: TGTGCCAGCAGTTTTGGGGCCAACTATGGCTACACCTTC. Protein: CASSFGANYGYTF.

The chain combines TRBV7-3 with TRBJ2-7; either TRBD1 or TRBD2 may fit D (6 bases each). This CDR3 has 14 amino acids. V lost 2 bases to trimming and J lost 6 bases, with 14 bases between them. Germline CDR1 reads SGHTA; CDR2 reads FQGTGA. CDR3 sequence (DNA): TGTGCCAGCAGCTTAGGGGGGCACAGCGGCGAGCAGTACTTC. This encodes CASSLGGHSGEQYF.

The chain couples TRBV7-2 to TRBJ2-3; D is ambiguous. Trimming took off 1 base at V and 5 bases at J, with 13 bases between the two ends. Germline V gene lookup returns CDR1 SGHTA and CDR2 FQGNSA. The CDR3 is made up of 15 amino acids. The CDR3 coding sequence is TGTGCCAGCAGCTTAGTTGGTTTGGGCGGAGATACGCAGTATTTT. The encoded protein is CASSLVGLGGDTQYF.

The chain recombines TRBV29-1 with TRBJ1-2, with unresolved D. Germline assignment: CDR1 SQVTM and CDR2 ANQGSEA. V lost 1 base and J lost 8, with 11 bases in between. This CDR3 spans 12 amino acids. CDR3 region: CSVEGLSMGYTF. The CDR3 DNA follows: TGCAGCGTTGAAGGCCTAAGTATGGGCTACACCTTC.

CDR3 sequence reads: CASSVALGGQDNEKLFF. DNA of the CDR3: TGTGCCAGCAGTGTGGCTTTGGGGGGACAGGATAATGAAAAACTGTTTTTT. The chain uses TRBV2 and TRBJ1-4; 8 bases fit TRBD1. CDR1 is SNHLY, CDR2 FYNNEI, per germline. With 4 bases clipped from V and 4 bases from J, the junction kept 11 bases outside the gene matches. This CDR3 spans 17 amino acids.

The chain carries TRBV7-9 and TRBJ2-2, with 7 positions matching TRBD1. With 3 bases clipped from V and 3 bases from J, the junction kept 10 bases outside the gene matches. The germline V gene encodes CDR1 SEHNR and CDR2 FQNEAQ (reference sequence). CDR3 size: 17 residues. CDR3 DNA sequence: TGTGCCAGCAGCTTTTCTTACAGGGGCGAGGACACCGGGGAGCTGTTTTTT. Amino acid sequence: CASSFSYRGEDTGELFF.

The rearrangement links TRBV10-3 to TRBJ1-1; TRBD1 matches at 9 bases. Germline CDR1 is ENHRY and CDR2 is SYGVKD. V was pared by 6 bases and J by 0 bases, with 8 bases of the junction left unmatched. The CDR3 has 16 amino acids. CDR3 DNA: TGTGCCATCAGCCACGGGACAGGGCCCTTGAACACTGAAGCTTTCTTT. This translates into CAISHGTGPLNTEAFF.

The genes are TRBV19 and TRBJ1-1; the match to TRBD1 covers 9 bases. This CDR3 is built from 17 residues. The V gene end was trimmed by 6 bases and the J gene end by 1 base; junction bases not matched to a gene: 12. In germline, CDR1 is LNHDA, CDR2 SQIVND (reference sequence). The CDR3 DNA reads as TGTGCCAGTAGCCGGGACAGGGAAGGCTGGGAGAACACTGAAGCTTTCTTT. It is translated as CASSRDREGWENTEAFF.

The genes are TRBV6-2 or TRBV6-3 and TRBJ2-2, with no clear D. CDR1 MNHEY and CDR2 SVGEGT come from the germline V gene. The CDR3 spans 12 residues. With 8 bases removed from V and 6 bases from J, the gap between germline ends came to 10 bases. The CDR3 here is CASCSLAGELFF. For the CDR3, the DNA is TGTGCCAGCTGCTCCCTGGCCGGGGAGCTGTTTTTT.

The rearrangement uses TRBV19 and TRBJ2-1; D is unresolved. Trimming removed 2 bases at V and 7 bases at J, with 9 bases between. Germline CDR1 reads LNHDA; CDR2 reads SQIVND (reference sequence). CDR3 length equals 13 residues. CDR3 residues: CASSIIGLNEQFF. CDR3 DNA: TGTGCCAGTAGTATAATAGGTTTAAATGAGCAGTTCTTC. The entire variable domain, with the rest obtained from reference TRBV19 and TRBJ2-1, is as follows: DGGITQSPKYLFRKEGQNVTLSCEQNLNHDAMYWYRQDPGQGLRLIYYSQIVNDFQKGDIAEGYSVSREKKESFPLTVTSAQKNPTAFYLCASSIIGLNEQFFGPGTRLTVL.

The genes are TRBV5-6 and TRBJ2-1, with D unclear. With 0 bases removed from V and 5 bases from J, the gap between germline ends came to 15 bases. The CDR3 totals 16 residues. CDR1 is SGHDT, CDR2 YYEEEE, per germline. CDR3 sequence (DNA): TGTGCCAGCAGCTTGGCCCTCATCTCGGCCGACAATGAGCAGTTCTTC. Residues: CASSLALISADNEQFF.

The chain's CDR3 is CASSYSVNEQFF. The CDR3, as DNA: TGTGCCAGCAGTTACTCAGTAAATGAGCAGTTCTTC. The V and J genes are TRBV6-5 and TRBJ2-1; D gene ambiguous. The CDR3 spans 12 residues. The V end was cut by 0 bases, the J end by 7 bases, with 4 bases between. Germline V CDR1 and CDR2: MNHEY, SVGAGI.

The J gene is TRBJ1-1, the V gene TRBV12-3 or TRBV12-4; weak D call: TRBD1 (6 bases). V was clipped by 6 bases and J by 1 base, with 21 bases between them. There are 17 residues in the CDR3. This CDR3 is CASRSIDGDTGNTEAFF. In DNA, the CDR3 is TGTGCCAGCAGGAGTATAGATGGGGACACCGGGAACACTGAAGCTTTCTTT.

The V and J genes are TRBV3-1 and TRBJ2-7; no clear D. Germline loops: CDR1 LGHDT, CDR2 YNNKEL (reference sequence). V shed 0 bases and J shed 1 base, with 16 bases lying between them. The CDR3 consists of 17 residues. CDR3 sequence: CASSQDMETALSYEQYF. The CDR3 nucleotides read TGTGCCAGCAGCCAAGATATGGAAACAGCTTTATCCTACGAGCAGTACTTC.

V gene TRBV29-1 combines with J gene TRBJ2-7, with D possibly TRBD2 on 6 matching bases. The CDR3 contains 12 residues. V was trimmed by 1 base and J by 4 bases, leaving 8 bases between them. Per germline, CDR1 SQVTM and CDR2 ANQGSEA. CDR3 sequence: CSVEVEGYEQYF. As DNA, the CDR3 is TGCAGCGTTGAAGTGGAGGGATACGAGCAGTACTTC.

This clonotype occurred once. V and J are TRBV25-1 and TRBJ2-5; a weak D match, TRBD1 (5 bases). The CDR3 covers 16 residues. The V gene's germline CDR1 is MGHDK and CDR2 SYGVNS. V gave up 5 bases and J gave up 0 bases, with 16 bases separating them. The CDR3 sequence: CASSPPTVVYQETQYF. CDR3 sequence (DNA): TGTGCCAGCAGTCCTCCGACAGTTGTGTACCAAGAGACCCAGTACTTC.

The gene calls are TRBV7-9 and TRBJ2-5; tentative D call: TRBD1 (6 bases). The CDR3 contains 16 residues. Germline CDR1 reads SEHNR; CDR2 reads FQNEAQ (reference sequence). With 3 bases removed from V and 0 bases from J, the gap between germline ends came to 14 bases. The CDR3 region has the DNA TGTGCCAGCAGCTTTTTGCAGGGGCTGAACCAAGAGACCCAGTACTTC. It translates to CASSFLQGLNQETQYF.

The rearrangement links TRBV15 to TRBJ2-5; a possible D gene is TRBD1 (5 bases). Germline V CDR1 and CDR2: LNHNV, YYDKDF (reference sequence). The CDR3 length is 14 residues. The germline V and J ends were trimmed by 1 base and 0 bases, with 6 bases remaining between them. CDR3 sequence: CATSRGQYQETQYF. The CDR3 coding sequence is TGTGCCACCAGCAGAGGACAGTACCAAGAGACCCAGTACTTC. Supplemented by reference TRBV15 and TRBJ2-5, the full variable domain reads DAMVIQNPRYQVTQFGKPVTLSCSQTLNHNVMYWYQQKSSQAPKLLFHYYDKDFNNEADTPDNFQSRRPNTSFCFLDIRSPGLGDTAMYLCATSRGQYQETQYFGPGTRLLVL.

The V call is TRBV20-1, the J call TRBJ2-7, with D unclear. Trimming removed 4 bases from V and 0 bases from J, with 13 bases in between. The germline gives CDR1 DFQATT, CDR2 SNEGSKA (reference sequence). The CDR3 has 14 residues. CDR3 in DNA: TGCAGTGCTACCCCGACGTCCTACTCCTACGAGCAGTACTTC. This gives the protein CSATPTSYSYEQYF.